Each of the 31 T cell receptor beta chains below was sequenced from the same sample in a study of control samples from healthy donors and cancer patients. Some clones are missing from TCRdb's copy, which holds only in-frame ones; the method was immunoSEQ multiplex PCR. The sample has some 140,000 clones, more than 90% seen once. The sequenced material came from blood. These receptors were obtained from a man younger than 40 in good health.

The V call is TRBV7-2, the J call TRBJ1-2, with D unresolved. Between the trimmed V and J ends, which lost 5 bases and 4 bases, there was a span of 14 bases. In germline, CDR1 is SGHTA, CDR2 FQGNSA. The CDR3 sequence is 14 residues long. The CDR3 region is CASSTHDNPYGYTF. The CDR3 DNA reads TGTGCCAGCAGCACACATGACAATCCCTATGGCTACACCTTC.

The chain recombines TRBV10-3 with TRBJ2-1; D may be TRBD1 (5 bases). The V gene's germline CDR1 is ENHRY and CDR2 SYGVKD. CDR3 length: 16 amino acids. Trimming pared 5 bases from V and 4 bases from J, leaving 18 bases between. DNA for the CDR3: TGTGCCATCAGTTATAGAGACAGAAGTACGTACAATGAGCAGTTCTTC. Translating gives CAISYRDRSTYNEQFF.

The genes are TRBV7-2 and TRBJ2-1; 10 bases fit TRBD2. With V trimmed by 4 bases and J by 4 bases, 7 bases remained unmatched. CDR3 size: 16 residues. CDR1 and CDR2 from the germline V gene are SGHTA and FQGNSA. CDR3 DNA: TGTGCCAGCAGCTCCCCTAAGACTAGCGGGTACAATGAGCAGTTCTTC. Protein sequence: CASSSPKTSGYNEQFF.

V is TRBV5-1 and J is TRBJ1-2, with D unclear. V gave up 0 bases and J gave up 5 bases, with 5 bases separating them. The CDR3 runs to 12 residues. From germline, CDR1 is SGHRS and CDR2 YFSETQ. The CDR3 nucleotides read TGCGCCAGCAGCTTGGGAGGGTATGGCTACACCTTC. It specifies CASSLGGYGYTF.

This clone has a single count. This chain joins TRBV7-2 and TRBJ1-4; 9 nucleotides agree with TRBD1. Germline CDR1 is SGHTA and CDR2 is FQGNSA. The CDR3 has 21 residues. J was trimmed by 8 bases and V by 0 bases; bases with no gene match: 22. This chain's CDR3 is CASSLAATGTGKTIEKEKLFF. The CDR3, as DNA: TGTGCCAGCAGCTTAGCTGCCACCGGGACAGGGAAGACGATAGAAAAGGAAAAACTGTTTTTT. Drawing the rest from reference TRBV7-2 and TRBJ1-4, the complete variable domain is GAGVSQSPSNKVTEKGKDVELRCDPISGHTALYWYRQSLGQGLEFLIYFQGNSAPDKSGLPSDRFSAERTGGSVSTLTIQRTQQEDSAVYLCASSLAATGTGKTIEKEKLFFGSGTQLSVL.

The rearrangement uses TRBV29-1 and TRBJ1-5; the D is unclear. The CDR3 length is 13 residues. The germline gives CDR1 SQVTM, CDR2 ANQGSEA. V was clipped by 4 bases and J by 3 bases, with 10 bases between them. The CDR3 loop is CSVGSGINQPQHF. As DNA, the CDR3 is TGCAGCGTTGGCTCAGGAATCAATCAGCCCCAGCATTTT.

This clone was seen only once. This chain uses TRBV6-1 with TRBJ2-1, with D hard to call. Looked up from germline, CDR1 is MNHNS and CDR2 is SASEGT. Trimming left V 2 bases short and J 8 bases short, with 16 bases between. CDR3 length: 15 amino acids. The CDR3 spells CASSELETFGDEQFF. Written as DNA, the CDR3 is TGTGCCAGCAGTGAACTTGAGACATTTGGGGATGAGCAGTTCTTC.

The chain is built from TRBV2 and TRBJ2-2; D ambiguous. V lost 2 bases and J 0 bases, leaving 7 bases between the germline ends. The CDR3 consists of 15 residues. The germline V gene has CDR1 SNHLY and CDR2 FYNNEI. CDR3 DNA: TGTGCCAGCAGTGAACGGGCAGCGAACACCGGGGAGCTGTTTTTT. This translates into CASSERAANTGELFF.

The V and J genes are TRBV2 and TRBJ1-1; D gene unclear. The V end lost 2 bases, the J end lost 0 bases, and 7 bases lay between the germline ends. CDR1 SNHLY and CDR2 FYNNEI come from the germline V gene. The CDR3 runs to 14 residues. The DNA of the CDR3 is TGTGCCAGCAGTGAAAACAGATTGAACACTGAAGCTTTCTTT. Encoded protein: CASSENRLNTEAFF.

V is TRBV6-1 and J is TRBJ2-6, with unresolved D. V lost 4 bases to trimming and J lost 0 bases, with 10 bases between them. CDR3 length equals 16 residues. From germline, CDR1 is MNHNS and CDR2 SASEGT. In nucleotides, the CDR3 is TGTGCCAGCAGTGTTACGGTGAGCTCTGGGGCCAACGTCCTGACTTTC. It encodes CASSVTVSSGANVLTF.

In this sample, this clone turned up once. The V and J genes are TRBV5-4 and TRBJ2-6, with D tentatively TRBD2 (6 bases). Looked up from germline, CDR1 is SGHNT and CDR2 is YYREEE (reference sequence). This CDR3 region has 18 residues. The V gene lost 3 bases and the J gene lost 2 bases, with 18 bases spanning the gap. For the CDR3, the DNA is TGTGCCAGCAGCTCATTTACGTCCAGGGAGGCTGGGGCCAACGTCCTGACTTTC. Amino acids: CASSSFTSREAGANVLTF.

The chain recombines TRBV23-1 with TRBJ2-3, with D uncertain. TRBV23-1 is classed as an ORF, of uncertain function. Trimming removed 2 bases from V and 0 bases from J, with 15 bases in between. This CDR3 region has 17 residues. The CDR3 region is CASSQKLCAASTDTQYF. The CDR3 DNA follows: TGCGCCAGCAGTCAAAAACTTTGCGCCGCTAGCACAGATACGCAGTATTTT.

The chain uses TRBV29-1 and TRBJ1-2; the D is unclear. V was clipped by 0 bases and J by 9 bases, with 8 bases between them. CDR1 and CDR2 from the germline V gene are SQVTM and ANQGSEA. This CDR3 is 11 amino acids long. CDR3 protein: CSVEDALCYTF. The CDR3, as DNA: TGCAGCGTTGAAGACGCATTATGCTACACCTTC.

The chain links TRBV27 to TRBJ1-1; no reliable D call. CDR1 and CDR2 (germline): MNHEY, SMNVEV (reference sequence). The CDR3 covers 14 residues. V lost 2 bases to trimming and J lost 3 bases, with 10 bases between them. CDR3 in DNA: TGTGCCAGCAGTTTAACCCCGGATTACACTGAAGCTTTCTTT. Translating gives CASSLTPDYTEAFF.

The chain carries TRBV19 and TRBJ2-1; D is uncertain. Looked up from germline, CDR1 is LNHDA and CDR2 is SQIVND (reference sequence). The CDR3 runs to 15 residues. Trimming took 7 bases from V and 5 from J, leaving 18 bases between them. The CDR3 region is CASIPSNTMNNEQFF. In nucleotides, the CDR3 is TGTGCCAGTATTCCCTCCAACACGATGAACAATGAGCAGTTCTTC.

The CDR3 DNA follows: TGTGCCTGGACCCGGCTTAGCTCCTACAATGAGCAGTTCTTC. Protein product: CAWTRLSSYNEQFF. This chain joins TRBV30 and TRBJ2-1, with D hard to call. Trimming pared 4 bases from V and 0 bases from J, leaving 10 bases between. The CDR3 totals 14 residues. Germline V gene sequence: CDR1 GTSNPN, CDR2 SVGIG (reference sequence).

The chain uses TRBV2 and TRBJ2-2; D remains unclear. This CDR3 comprises 12 residues. CDR1 is SNHLY and CDR2 is FYNNEI in the germline V gene. The V and J ends lost 4 bases and 6 bases respectively, with 6 bases between them. CDR3 loop: CASSVRSGELFF. DNA of the CDR3: TGTGCCAGCAGTGTTAGGTCCGGGGAGCTGTTTTTT.

The chain employs TRBV11-3 and TRBJ2-5; 7 bases are a match to TRBD1. The V and J ends lost 5 bases and 5 bases, in that order; junction bases with no gene match: 5. CDR1 and CDR2 from the germline V gene are SGHNT and YENEEA. CDR3 size: 13 residues. In nucleotides, the CDR3 is TGTGCCAGCAGCCGGGGACAGAGGGAGACCCAGTACTTC. Residues: CASSRGQRETQYF.

The V call is TRBV20-1, the J call TRBJ1-3, with unresolved D. The V gene lost 3 bases and the J gene lost 0 bases, with 6 bases spanning the gap. The CDR3 contains 13 residues. Per the germline V gene, CDR1 is DFQATT and CDR2 is SNEGSKA (reference sequence). CDR3 nucleotides: TGCAGTGCTAGTCAAGTCTCTGGAAACACCATATATTTT. This codes for CSASQVSGNTIYF.

The gene calls are TRBV19 and TRBJ2-7; D possibly uses TRBD1 or TRBD2 (5 bases each). Germline CDR1 is LNHDA and CDR2 is SQIVND (reference sequence). V was trimmed by 4 bases and J by 3 bases, leaving 10 bases between them. The CDR3 length is 13 residues. CDR3 DNA sequence: TGTGCCAGTAGTACGGGGCAGAACTACGAGCAGTACTTC. Its translation: CASSTGQNYEQYF.

This chain connects TRBV3-1 (or the pseudogene TRBV3-2) to TRBJ2-1, with D possibly TRBD1 on 5 matching bases. This CDR3 comprises 11 residues. Germline loops: CDR1 LGHDT, CDR2 YNNKEL (reference sequence). Deletions cut 4 bases from V and 12 bases from J, with 10 bases between. The CDR3 is CASSLGQGQFF. The CDR3 nucleotides are TGTGCCAGCAGCCTCGGTCAGGGGCAGTTCTTC.

The chain recombines TRBV5-6 with TRBJ1-5, with TRBD1 as a possible D gene (5 bases). V lost 0 bases and J lost 9, with 13 bases in between. CDR1 SGHDT and CDR2 YYEEEE come from the germline V gene. CDR3 length equals 14 residues. The CDR3 region is CASSLVGAPVPQHF. CDR3 bases: TGTGCCAGCAGCTTGGTAGGGGCCCCTGTGCCCCAGCATTTT.

The chain employs TRBV6-5 and TRBJ2-2, with TRBD1 as a possible D gene (6 bases). Trimming removed 2 bases at V and 4 bases at J, with 11 bases between. The CDR3 contains 15 residues. The V gene's germline CDR1 is MNHEY and CDR2 SVGAGI. CDR3 amino acids: CASSYQGSVTGELFF. As DNA, the CDR3 is TGTGCCAGCAGTTACCAGGGGTCGGTCACCGGGGAGCTGTTTTTT.

This clone was detected only once. The chain couples TRBV7-6 to TRBJ2-1, with 9 bases that match TRBD2. The germline V gene encodes CDR1 SGHVS and CDR2 FNYEAQ. This CDR3 has 16 residues. J was trimmed by 5 bases and V by 1 base; bases with no gene match: 6. The CDR3 nucleotides read TGTGCCAGCAGCTTAGTTGGTGCGGGAGGGCACAATGAGCAGTTCTTC. Translating gives CASSLVGAGGHNEQFF. Full variable domain (outside the CDR3, taken from reference TRBV7-6 and TRBJ2-1): GAGVSQSPRYKVTKRGQDVALRCDPISGHVSLYWYRQALGQGPEFLTYFNYEAQQDKSGLPNDRFSAERPEGSISTLTIQRTEQRDSAMYRCASSLVGAGGHNEQFFGPGTRLTVL.

The chain combines TRBV6-5 with TRBJ1-2, with D unclear. V was trimmed by 8 bases and J by 3 bases, leaving 10 bases between them. CDR3 length: 12 amino acids. Per the germline V gene, CDR1 is MNHEY and CDR2 is SVGAGI. The CDR3 protein is CASQAVYYGYTF. Here the CDR3 DNA reads TGTGCCAGCCAAGCGGTCTACTATGGCTACACCTTC.

The V gene is TRBV5-4, the J gene TRBJ1-2; the match to TRBD1 covers 7 bases. Germline loops: CDR1 SGHNT, CDR2 YYREEE (reference sequence). The CDR3 sequence is 16 residues long. V shed 0 bases and J 4 bases; nucleotides not matched to a gene: 9. In DNA, the CDR3 is TGTGCCAGCAGCTTGGGACAGGGAGCCGCTGGCTATGGCTACACCTTC. Its translation is CASSLGQGAAGYGYTF. Combining the CDR3 with reference TRBV5-4 and TRBJ1-2 gives the whole variable domain ETGVTQSPTHLIKTRGQQVTLRCSSQSGHNTVSWYQQALGQGPQFIFQYYREEENGRGNFPPRFSGLQFPNYSSELNVNALELDDSALYLCASSLGQGAAGYGYTFGSGTRLTVV.

V usage is TRBV10-3 and J usage is TRBJ2-3; 8 positions agree with TRBD2. Per germline, CDR1 ENHRY and CDR2 SYGVKD. J gave up 5 bases and V 0 bases, and 7 bases lay outside the gene matches. There are 16 residues in the CDR3. The CDR3 DNA reads TGTGCCATCAGTGAGTCAACGGGAGGGTACGAAGATACGCAGTATTTT. This gives the protein CAISESTGGYEDTQYF.

The chain employs TRBV25-1 and TRBJ1-2; D unclear. The V gene lost 3 bases and the J gene lost 7 bases, with 6 bases spanning the gap. CDR1 is MGHDK, CDR2 SYGVNS, per germline. This CDR3 is built from 11 residues. As DNA, the CDR3 is TGTGCCAGCAGTGACCTCATTGGCTACACCTTC. Protein product: CASSDLIGYTF.

CDR3 bases: TGTGCCAGCTCACTCAACAGGGTAGGGAACACTGAAGCTTTCTTT. Translated, it gives CASSLNRVGNTEAFF. The rearrangement links TRBV18 to TRBJ1-1, with D possibly TRBD1 on 6 matching bases. Germline V lookup: CDR1 KGHSH, CDR2 LQKENI. CDR3 length: 15 amino acids. V was shortened by 4 bases and J by 1 base, with 13 bases between the two germline ends.

The sample holds one count of this clone. The chain joins TRBV27 to TRBJ1-1, with no clear D. There are 14 residues in the CDR3. The germline V and J ends were trimmed by 5 bases and 0 bases, with 10 bases remaining between them. CDR1 and CDR2 from the germline V gene are MNHEY and SMNVEV (reference sequence). The CDR3 region has the DNA TGTGCCAGCAGTCGGAACACCATGAACACTGAAGCTTTCTTT. The encoded protein is CASSRNTMNTEAFF.

The CDR3, as DNA: TGTGCCAGTAGGGGCCAGGGGAACACTGAAGCTTTCTTT. Residues: CASRGQGNTEAFF. V is TRBV19 and J is TRBJ1-1; a weak D match, TRBD1 (5 bases). Trimming left V 6 bases short and J 1 base short, with 9 bases between. This CDR3 has 13 residues. Germline CDR1 reads LNHDA; CDR2 reads SQIVND (reference sequence).